The 10 T cell receptor beta chains below all came from one sample that was sequenced in a study of blood T cell repertoires in COVID-19. The data were produced by immunoSEQ multiplex PCR, yet TCRdb's version contains in-frame clones alone and is incomplete. The sample has about 200,000 clones, roughly 86% seen once. Sequencing was performed on PBMCs or T cells enriched from blood (not recorded which). The origin of the receptors is a woman in her twenties or thirties with acute COVID-19.

The rearrangement uses TRBV30 and TRBJ1-6; 9 positions agree with TRBD1. Germline CDR1 GTSNPN, CDR2 SVGIG (reference sequence). The CDR3 is made up of 13 amino acids. Unmatched junction bases numbered 5, after V lost 8 bases and J lost 6 bases. CDR3 sequence: CAAEGQGNSPLHF. The DNA for the CDR3 is TGTGCCGCCGAGGGACAGGGTAATTCACCCCTCCACTTT.

This chain uses TRBV25-1 with TRBJ2-2, with TRBD1 matching 10 bases. The junction had 4 bases not matched to a gene; V was cut back by 2 bases and J by 4 bases. This CDR3 is built from 16 residues. Germline CDR1 and CDR2: MGHDK and SYGVNS. This chain's CDR3 is CASSEPGQGITGELFF. The DNA of the CDR3 is TGTGCCAGCAGTGAACCGGGACAGGGGATCACCGGGGAGCTGTTTTTT. Based on the CDR3 plus reference TRBV25-1 and TRBJ2-2, the full variable domain is EADIYQTPRYLVIGTGKKITLECSQTMGHDKMYWYQQDPGMELHLIHYSYGVNSTEKGDLSSESTVSRIRTEHFPLTLESARPSHTSQYLCASSEPGQGITGELFFGEGSRLTVL.

This clone appeared a few times. CDR3: CASSGLAGGTQETQYF. CDR3 nucleotide sequence: TGTGCCAGCAGCGGGCTAGCGGGGGGGACCCAAGAGACCCAGTACTTC. The gene calls are TRBV9 and TRBJ2-5, with 12 bases that match TRBD2. CDR3 length: 16 amino acids. CDR1 and CDR2 (germline): SGDLS, YYNGEE. Losses at the gene ends were 3 bases for V and 1 base for J; bases not matched to a gene: 4.

V is TRBV7-9 and J is TRBJ1-5; D remains unclear. Germline assignment: CDR1 SEHNR and CDR2 FQNEAQ (reference sequence). V was cut by 5 bases and J by 0 bases, with 11 bases left in between. This CDR3 is built from 15 residues. The chain's CDR3 is CASSQSTGSNQPQHF. CDR3 sequence (DNA): TGTGCCAGCAGCCAAAGTACGGGTAGCAATCAGCCCCAGCATTTT.

A single count supports this clone. V and J are TRBV18 and TRBJ1-4; D is undetermined. Germline values: CDR1 KGHSH, CDR2 LQKENI. This CDR3 spans 15 amino acids. Trimming stripped 3 bases from V and 0 bases from J, with 8 bases between. In DNA form, the CDR3 reads TGTGCCAGCTCACCTACAGAAGCAACTAATGAAAAACTGTTTTTT. Amino acid sequence: CASSPTEATNEKLFF.

This sequence joins TRBV18 and TRBJ2-3, with unresolved D. The CDR3 has 14 amino acids. Per germline, CDR1 KGHSH and CDR2 LQKENI. V was trimmed by 0 bases and J by 2 bases, leaving 6 bases between them. The chain's CDR3 is CASSPPQPTDTQYF. The CDR3 region has the DNA TGTGCCAGCTCACCACCACAGCCCACAGATACGCAGTATTTT.

CDR3 region: CASSLTGTGGSYSNQPQHF. Written as DNA, the CDR3 is TGTGCCAGTAGTCTGACCGGGACAGGTGGGTCCTATAGCAATCAGCCCCAGCATTTT. The V and J genes are TRBV19 and TRBJ1-5; 8 bases match TRBD1. From germline, CDR1 is LNHDA and CDR2 SQIVND (reference sequence). With 5 bases clipped from V and 0 bases from J, the junction kept 15 bases outside the gene matches. The CDR3 has 19 amino acids.

The chain recombines TRBV6-5 with TRBJ1-2; D call uncertain. Germline V gene sequence: CDR1 MNHEY, CDR2 SVGAGI. This CDR3 is 14 amino acids long. With 4 bases removed from V and 2 bases from J, the gap between germline ends came to 11 bases. The CDR3 here is CASSFSQWNYGYTF. CDR3 DNA: TGTGCCAGCAGTTTCTCACAGTGGAACTATGGCTACACCTTC.

This chain uses TRBV5-1 with TRBJ1-2; 8 bases agree with TRBD1. The length of the CDR3 is 14 residues. Trimming removed 4 bases from V and 5 bases from J; junction bases left unmatched: 7. Germline lookup yields CDR1 SGHRS and CDR2 YFSETQ. Written as DNA, the CDR3 is TGCGCCAGCAGCCTGGACAGGGTAGCGTATGGCTACACCTTC. It specifies CASSLDRVAYGYTF.

The chain carries TRBV9 and TRBJ1-3; perhaps TRBD1 as D (5 bases). The germline CDR1 and CDR2 sequences are SGDLS and YYNGEE. This CDR3 has 14 residues. The V end was cut by 3 bases, the J end by 3 bases, with 10 bases between. CDR3 DNA sequence: TGTGCCAGCAGCGCTCGGACATTTGGAAACACCATATATTTT. Protein product: CASSARTFGNTIYF.